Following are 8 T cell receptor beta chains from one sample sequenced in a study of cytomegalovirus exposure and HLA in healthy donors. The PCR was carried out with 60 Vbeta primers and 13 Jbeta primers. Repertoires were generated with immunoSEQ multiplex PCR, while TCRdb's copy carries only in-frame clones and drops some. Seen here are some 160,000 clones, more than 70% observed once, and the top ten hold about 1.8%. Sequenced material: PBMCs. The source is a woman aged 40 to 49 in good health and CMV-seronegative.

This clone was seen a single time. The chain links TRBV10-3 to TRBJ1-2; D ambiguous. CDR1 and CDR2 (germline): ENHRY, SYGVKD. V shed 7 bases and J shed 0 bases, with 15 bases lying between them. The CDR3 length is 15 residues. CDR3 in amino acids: CAINQGVTTNYGYTF. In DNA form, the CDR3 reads TGTGCCATCAACCAAGGAGTAACTACTAACTATGGCTACACCTTC.

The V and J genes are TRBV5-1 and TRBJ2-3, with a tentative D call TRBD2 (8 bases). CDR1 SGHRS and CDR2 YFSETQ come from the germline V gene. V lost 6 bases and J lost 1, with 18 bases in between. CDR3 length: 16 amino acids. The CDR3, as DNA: TGCGCCAGCATCACAGGGGAGACTAGCGGCACAGATACGCAGTATTTT. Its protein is CASITGETSGTDTQYF.

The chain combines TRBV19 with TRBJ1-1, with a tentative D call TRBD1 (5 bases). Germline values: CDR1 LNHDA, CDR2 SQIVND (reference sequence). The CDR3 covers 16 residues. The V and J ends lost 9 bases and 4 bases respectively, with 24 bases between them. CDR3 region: CASSSPRWPTGTEAFF. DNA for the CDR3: TGTGCCAGCAGCTCCCCGCGATGGCCAACAGGCACTGAAGCTTTCTTT.

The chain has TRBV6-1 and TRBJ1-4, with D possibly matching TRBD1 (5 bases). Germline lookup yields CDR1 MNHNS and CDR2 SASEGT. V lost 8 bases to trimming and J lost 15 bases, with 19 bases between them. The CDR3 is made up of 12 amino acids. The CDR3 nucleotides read TGTGCCAGCCTCTCACTCGTTGGGGCGGTGTTTTTT. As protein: CASLSLVGAVFF.

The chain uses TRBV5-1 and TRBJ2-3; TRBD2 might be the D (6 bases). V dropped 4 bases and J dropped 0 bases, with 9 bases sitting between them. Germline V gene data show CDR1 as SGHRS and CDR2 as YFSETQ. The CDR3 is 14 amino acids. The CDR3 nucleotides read TGCGCCAGCAGCCCCGGGACTAGCACAGATACGCAGTATTTT. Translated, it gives CASSPGTSTDTQYF.

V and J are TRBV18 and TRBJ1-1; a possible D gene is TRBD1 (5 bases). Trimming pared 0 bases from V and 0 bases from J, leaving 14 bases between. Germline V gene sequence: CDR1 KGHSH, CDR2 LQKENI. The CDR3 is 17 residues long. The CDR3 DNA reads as TGTGCCAGCTCACCACCGATCTCGGCAGGGATGAACACTGAAGCTTTCTTT. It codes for CASSPPISAGMNTEAFF.

The CDR3 protein is CASSLGPPGGGTEAFF. The CDR3 bases are TGCGCCAGCAGCCTGGGCCCCCCTGGGGGGGGCACTGAAGCTTTCTTT. The chain combines TRBV5-1 with TRBJ1-1; D is perhaps TRBD1 (5 bases). V was clipped by 4 bases and J by 4 bases, with 20 bases between them. The CDR3 runs 16 residues. CDR1 and CDR2 from the germline V gene are SGHRS and YFSETQ.

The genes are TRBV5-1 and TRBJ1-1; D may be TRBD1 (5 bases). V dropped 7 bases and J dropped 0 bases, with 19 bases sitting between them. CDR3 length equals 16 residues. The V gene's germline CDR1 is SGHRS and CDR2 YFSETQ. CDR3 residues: CASAGASSAVNTEAFF. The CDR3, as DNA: TGCGCCAGCGCTGGGGCCTCAAGCGCGGTGAACACTGAAGCTTTCTTT.